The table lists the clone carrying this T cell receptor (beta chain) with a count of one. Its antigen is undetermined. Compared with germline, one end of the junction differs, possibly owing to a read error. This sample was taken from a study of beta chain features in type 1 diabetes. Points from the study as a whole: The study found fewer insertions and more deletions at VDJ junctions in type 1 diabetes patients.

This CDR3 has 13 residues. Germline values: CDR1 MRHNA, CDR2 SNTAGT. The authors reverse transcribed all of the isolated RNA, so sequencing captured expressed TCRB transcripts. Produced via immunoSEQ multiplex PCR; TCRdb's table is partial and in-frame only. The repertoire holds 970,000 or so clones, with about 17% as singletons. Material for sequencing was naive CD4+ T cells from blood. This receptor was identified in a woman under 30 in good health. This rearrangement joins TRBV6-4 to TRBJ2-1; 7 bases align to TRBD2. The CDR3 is CASSRDYNNEQFF. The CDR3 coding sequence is TGTGCCAGCAGTCGGGACTACAACAATGAACAGTTCTTC.